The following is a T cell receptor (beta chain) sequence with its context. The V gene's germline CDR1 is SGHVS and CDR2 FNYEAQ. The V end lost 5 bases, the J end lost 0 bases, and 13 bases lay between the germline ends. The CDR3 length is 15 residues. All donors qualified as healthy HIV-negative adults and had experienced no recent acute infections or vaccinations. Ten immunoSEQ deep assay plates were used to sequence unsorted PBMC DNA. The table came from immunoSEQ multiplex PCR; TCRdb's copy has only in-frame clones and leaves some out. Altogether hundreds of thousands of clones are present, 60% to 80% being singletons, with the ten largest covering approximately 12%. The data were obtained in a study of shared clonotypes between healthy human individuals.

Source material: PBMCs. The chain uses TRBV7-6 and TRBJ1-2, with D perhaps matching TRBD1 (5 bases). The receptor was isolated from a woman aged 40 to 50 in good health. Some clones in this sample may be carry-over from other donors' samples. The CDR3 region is CASSPWTQPNYGYTF. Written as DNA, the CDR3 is TGTGCCAGCAGCCCTTGGACACAGCCTAACTATGGCTACACCTTC.